This TCR beta chain stems from a study of shared T cell receptors in the human thymus. Germline assignment: CDR1 SGHNT and CDR2 YYREEE (reference sequence). Trimming pared 0 bases from V and 3 bases from J, leaving 15 bases between. The CDR3 sequence is 16 residues long. Sequenced by immunoSEQ multiplex PCR; TCRdb stores in-frame clones only, minus some. The top ten hold 0.01% of the sample, which has fewer than 700,000 clones, around nine tenths seen once. The same sample was also studied in work on human thymus T cells. That paper adds: Infants served as donors; they were healthy and Finnish and were having corrective surgery for congenital heart defects. Corrective heart surgery yielded the resections from which the thymus tissue came. Apparent bias marked the V and J gene usage of thymic and blood repertoires.

Source material: thymocytes. The chain links TRBV5-4 to TRBJ2-5, with D tentatively TRBD1 (5 bases). The sequence came from a boy in the first two years of life with a congenital heart defect. CDR3 amino acids: CASSLVSRVGEETQYF. The CDR3 coding sequence is TGTGCCAGCAGCTTGGTGAGCAGGGTAGGCGAAGAGACCCAGTACTTC.